Following are 10 T cell receptor beta chains from one sample sequenced in a study of cytomegalovirus exposure and HLA in healthy donors. PCR employed 60 Vbeta and 13 Jbeta primers. Only in-frame clones appear in the TCRdb table, and some are missing; sequencing was by immunoSEQ multiplex PCR. Counted here are around 130,000 clones, just under 75% occurring once; the ten biggest clones make up 5.5% to 7%. Sequencing was carried out using PBMCs. The source of these receptors is a man aged 35 to 55 in good health and CMV-seropositive.

This sequence joins TRBV7-7 and TRBJ2-1, with 13 bases matching TRBD2. Germline V gene sequence: CDR1 SSHAT, CDR2 FNYEAQ (reference sequence). This CDR3 comprises 16 residues. With 4 bases clipped from V and 9 bases from J, the junction kept 9 bases outside the gene matches. CDR3 sequence: CASSSRLAGGGGEQFF. The CDR3 DNA is TGTGCCAGCAGCTCACGACTAGCGGGGGGCGGGGGTGAGCAGTTCTTC.

This sequence joins TRBV7-6 and TRBJ2-1; 7 nucleotides match TRBD2. The V segment lost 2 bases and the J segment 5 bases; nucleotides outside the gene matches: 9. This CDR3 contains 16 residues. The germline gives CDR1 SGHVS, CDR2 FNYEAQ. CDR3: CASSLRAGTTNNEQFF. The DNA of the CDR3 is TGTGCCAGCAGCTTACGAGCGGGGACTACTAACAATGAGCAGTTCTTC.

CDR3 bases: TGTGCCAGCAAGGGGGGGCCCACTGAAGCTTTCTTT. As protein: CASKGGPTEAFF. This chain joins TRBV19 and TRBJ1-1; D may be TRBD1 (6 bases). This CDR3 region has 12 residues. The germline CDR1 and CDR2 sequences are LNHDA and SQIVND (reference sequence). Trimming left V 9 bases short and J 4 bases short, with 12 bases between.

This clone was counted a few times. Other DNA sequences in the same sample also yield this CDR3. The chain is built from TRBV7-6 and TRBJ2-7; TRBD2 matches 7 bases. The CDR3 is 12 residues long. Per germline, CDR1 SGHVS and CDR2 FNYEAQ. The trim removed 6 bases at V and 5 bases at J, leaving 4 bases unmatched. The CDR3 nucleotides are TGTGCCAGCAGTCTTGCGGGGGACGAGCAGTACTTC. This sequence encodes CASSLAGDEQYF.

The chain carries TRBV6-5 and TRBJ2-1; weak D call: TRBD1 (7 bases). The CDR3 is 15 amino acids. V lost 4 bases and J lost 6, with 16 bases in between. CDR1 and CDR2 from the germline V gene are MNHEY and SVGAGI. This CDR3 reads CASSFGDQGGNEQFF. The CDR3 nucleotides read TGTGCCAGCAGTTTTGGGGACCAGGGGGGCAATGAGCAGTTCTTC.

Concerning this clone itself: Other DNA sequences of this sample code for an identical CDR3. J is TRBJ1-1 and V is TRBV6-1; D is unresolved. The germline V gene has CDR1 MNHNS and CDR2 SASEGT. Trimming shortened V by 5 bases and J by 1 base, and 8 bases separated the two germline ends. The CDR3 extends over 13 amino acids. The CDR3 DNA reads as TGTGCCAGCAGTTCCTCAGGGAACACTGAAGCTTTCTTT. It specifies CASSSSGNTEAFF.

The chain combines TRBV2 with TRBJ1-5; 12 bases agree with TRBD1. Looked up from germline, CDR1 is SNHLY and CDR2 is FYNNEI. CDR3 length: 16 amino acids. V gave up 6 bases and J gave up 4 bases; unmatched junction bases: 7. The CDR3 DNA is TGTGCCAGCAGGGAAAGGGACAGGGGGCGAAATCAGCCCCAGCATTTT. Amino acids: CASRERDRGRNQPQHF.

This clone was detected a few times. This chain uses TRBV11-3 with TRBJ2-1; D call uncertain. The CDR3 consists of 14 residues. Trimming cost V 4 bases and J 8 bases, with 15 bases left between them. Per germline, CDR1 SGHNT and CDR2 YENEEA. Here the CDR3 reads CASSSSPTPDEQFF. In DNA form, the CDR3 reads TGTGCCAGCAGCTCTTCCCCAACCCCGGATGAGCAGTTCTTC.

Written as DNA, the CDR3 is TGTGCCAGCAGTACCAGGGGGCTGAATGAAAAACTGTTTTTT. Amino acid sequence: CASSTRGLNEKLFF. The chain employs TRBV27 and TRBJ1-4; 8 nucleotides align to TRBD1. V shed 5 bases, J shed 5 bases, and the junction held 4 bases outside the gene matches. The CDR3 extends over 14 amino acids. Germline CDR1 is MNHEY and CDR2 is SMNVEV (reference sequence). Filled out from reference TRBV27 and TRBJ1-4, the complete variable domain reads EAQVTQNPRYLITVTGKKLTVTCSQNMNHEYMSWYRQDPGLGLRQIYYSMNVEVTDKGDVPEGYKVSRKEKRNFPLILESPSPNQTSLYFCASSTRGLNEKLFFGSGTQLSVL.

The rearrangement joins TRBV6-7 to TRBJ2-7, with D perhaps matching TRBD1 (5 bases). TRBV6-7 counts as an open reading frame of uncertain function. CDR3 length: 13 residues. V gave up 6 bases and J gave up 1 base, with 10 bases separating them. For the CDR3, the DNA is TGTGCCAGCAGCCCAGGGCGATCCTACGAGCAGTACTTC. Translation gives CASSPGRSYEQYF.